This T cell receptor (beta chain) is from a study of CD8+CD57+ T cells in acquired aplastic anemia. Sequencing involved patients with CD8+CD57+ cell expansion previously shown by flow cytometry. This clonotype was counted ten times or more. Researchers used genomic DNA as the template to profile TCR beta VDJ and CDR3. TCRdb itself ran the reads through MiXCR, one entry per CDR3 protein. The sample holds 150,000 or so distinct CDR3 sequences; roughly 48% are singletons and the top ten take less than 3%. Sequenced input: sorted CD4+, CD8+, or CD8+CD57+ T cells (not recorded which) from PBMCs. This receptor was obtained from a human donor with aplastic anemia.

The CDR3 sequence: CASSFGMGTGELFF. The CDR3 DNA sequence: TGCGCCAGCAGCTTCGGAATGGGAACCGGGGAGCTGTTTTTT. The chain links TRBV5-1 to TRBJ2-2; D remains ambiguous. Germline loops: CDR1 SGHRS, CDR2 YFSETQ. The CDR3 runs 14 residues. V was trimmed by 2 bases and J by 5 bases, leaving 10 bases between them.